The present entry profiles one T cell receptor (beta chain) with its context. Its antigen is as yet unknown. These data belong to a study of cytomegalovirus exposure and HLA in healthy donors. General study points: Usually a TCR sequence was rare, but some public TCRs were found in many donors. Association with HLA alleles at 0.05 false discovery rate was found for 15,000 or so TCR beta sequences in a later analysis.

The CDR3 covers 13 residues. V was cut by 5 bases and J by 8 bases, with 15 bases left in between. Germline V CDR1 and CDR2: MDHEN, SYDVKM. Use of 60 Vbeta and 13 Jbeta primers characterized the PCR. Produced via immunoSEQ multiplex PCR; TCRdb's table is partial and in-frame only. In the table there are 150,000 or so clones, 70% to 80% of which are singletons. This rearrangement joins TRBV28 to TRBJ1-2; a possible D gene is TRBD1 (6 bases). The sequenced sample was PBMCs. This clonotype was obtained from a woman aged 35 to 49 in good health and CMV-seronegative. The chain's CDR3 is CASSGQPGSGYTF. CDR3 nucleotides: TGTGCCAGCAGTGGACAGCCCGGCAGCGGCTACACCTTC.